Below are 26 T cell receptor beta chains sequenced from a single sample in a study of low-dose radiotherapy and immunotherapy resistance in tumors (dated by TCRdb to the early 2020s). The instrument given in TCRdb is Illumina MiniSeq. First-strand cDNA was synthesized with Superscript III and a set of TRAV- and TRBV-specific primers, covering both TCRalpha and TCRbeta chains. TCRs were amplified for around 20 PCR cycles with Phusion, using a constant-region primer paired with the adapter attached to the V primers. The raw public reads went through TCRdb reprocessing: fastp at Q25, MiXCR clone calling, in-frame beta chains kept. Rows matching on CDR3 protein sequence are summarized as one entry with the most common DNA and genes. The sample records about 39,000 distinct CDR3 sequences, about 20% of which are singletons. Just under 9.5% of the sample belongs to the ten largest clones. The sample's time point label is to be understood as: after trial treatment. The label giving this sample's treatment or condition can be read as: LDRT plus nivolumab, ipilimumab, low-dose cyclophosphamide and aspirin (RACIN trial).

Here the sequenced sample was PBMCs, taken after low-dose radiotherapy plus immunotherapy. These receptor sequences come from a female donor with ovarian cancer.

Many counts were recorded for this clonotype. The chain uses TRBV20-1 and TRBJ1-1; D is possibly TRBD1 (6 bases). The V end lost 3 bases, the J end lost 2 bases, and 22 bases lay between the germline ends. The CDR3 is 17 residues long. From germline, CDR1 is DFQATT and CDR2 SNEGSKA (reference sequence). This CDR3 is CSASTLRGREPNTEAFF. In DNA form, the CDR3 reads TGCAGTGCTAGTACCCTGAGGGGGAGGGAACCTAACACTGAAGCTTTCTTT.

This clonotype was recorded at least ten times. The chain uses TRBV10-2 and TRBJ2-7; 8 nucleotides align to TRBD2. Unmatched junction bases numbered 5, after V lost 5 bases and J lost 2 bases. Germline V gene data show CDR1 as WSHSY and CDR2 as SAAADI. The CDR3 has 14 residues. The CDR3 DNA reads TGCGCCAGCAGTTGGGTAGCGGGGACCTACGAGCAGTACTTC. Translated, it gives CASSWVAGTYEQYF.

J is TRBJ2-1 and V is TRBV20-1, with TRBD2 matching 13 bases. Trimming removed 3 bases from V and 2 bases from J; junction bases left unmatched: 7. Per the germline V gene, CDR1 is DFQATT and CDR2 is SNEGSKA (reference sequence). CDR3 length equals 17 residues. The DNA of the CDR3 is TGCAGTGCTAGGGGACTAGCGGGATCTGAGACCTACAATGAGCAGTTCTTC. Encoded protein: CSARGLAGSETYNEQFF.

This clonotype has a single count. This is likely an artifact of a read error, given a far larger clone one base away. The chain recombines TRBV29-1 with TRBJ2-7; 8 bases line up with TRBD1. The germline V gene has CDR1 SQVTM and CDR2 ANQGSEA. The J segment lost 7 bases and the V segment lost 6 bases, leaving 17 bases of the junction unmatched. The CDR3 covers 15 residues. CDR3 nucleotides: TGCAGCGTGGACATATCCAGGGGGCTTTCCAATGAGCAGTACTTC. This translates into CSVDISRGLSNEQYF.

The table lists this clonotype with many counts. CDR3 bases: TGTGCCAGCAGCCGACGGACCGCTCATAATGAGCAGTTCTTC. Translated: CASSRRTAHNEQFF. V and J are TRBV3-1 and TRBJ2-1; D remains unclear. This CDR3 has 14 residues. Deletions cut 4 bases from V and 7 bases from J, with 14 bases between. Per the germline V gene, CDR1 is LGHDT and CDR2 is YNNKEL (reference sequence).

By its share, this clonotype is medium-sized. The V gene is TRBV28, the J gene TRBJ2-3; 9 nucleotides agree with TRBD2. Losses at the gene ends were 4 bases for V and 4 bases for J; bases not matched to a gene: 9. Looked up from germline, CDR1 is MDHEN and CDR2 is SYDVKM. The CDR3 consists of 16 residues. The CDR3 sequence: CASSSHSGSGPDTQYF. The DNA for the CDR3 is TGTGCCAGCAGTTCCCATAGCGGGAGCGGCCCAGATACGCAGTATTTT.

This clonotype has a count of ten or more. The chain uses TRBV6-6 and TRBJ1-5; the D is unclear. The CDR3 is made up of 14 amino acids. In germline, CDR1 is MNHNY, CDR2 SVGAGI (reference sequence). The germline V and J ends were trimmed by 3 bases and 7 bases, with 13 bases remaining between them. The CDR3 sequence is CASSYAPARQPQHF. DNA for the CDR3: TGTGCCAGCAGTTATGCCCCGGCGAGGCAGCCCCAGCATTTT.

About this clonotype itself: A far larger clone is a single base away, which makes a read error likely. V usage is TRBV7-2 and J usage is TRBJ2-7, with D uncertain. CDR3 size: 15 residues. Trimming took 7 bases from V and 6 from J, leaving 22 bases between them. Germline V CDR1 and CDR2: SGHTA, FQGNSA. CDR3 nucleotides: TGTGCCAGCACCGGCCCCTCGGGTCTGGTGGGCGAGCAGTACTTC. Amino acids: CASTGPSGLVGEQYF.

As to this clonotype: One end of the junction is discordant with germline, which a read error may explain. Here the CDR3 DNA reads TGTGCCAGCAGCGCCACAGCGGCCGGGGAGCTGTACTTC. It codes for CASSATAAGELYF. J is TRBJ2-7 and V is TRBV5-6; D is perhaps TRBD2 (5 bases). There are 13 residues in the CDR3. The germline V gene has CDR1 SGHDT and CDR2 YYEEEE.

This clonotype was counted at least ten times. The chain combines TRBV12-3 or TRBV12-4 with TRBJ2-3; D unclear. The V gene lost 1 base and the J gene lost 6 bases, with 5 bases spanning the gap. CDR3 length: 12 residues. This chain's CDR3 is CASSLVLDTQYF. The CDR3 DNA reads as TGTGCCAGCAGTTTAGTATTGGATACGCAGTATTTT.

A remark on this clonotype: The likely explanation is a read error, given a far larger clone one base away. The chain uses TRBV2 and TRBJ2-1; TRBD1 matches at 9 bases. This CDR3 is 14 amino acids long. The ends lost 6 bases at V and 13 bases at J; junction bases unmatched: 13. CDR1 is SNHLY and CDR2 is FYNNEI in the germline V gene. DNA for the CDR3: TGTGCCAGCAGCGTAGGGACAGGGACTGAGACCCAGTTCTTC. This sequence encodes CASSVGTGTETQFF.

About this clonotype: This likely stems from a read error, as it lies one base from a far larger clone. The genes are TRBV2 and TRBJ2-5, with 7 positions matching TRBD2. Per the germline V gene, CDR1 is SNHLY and CDR2 is FYNNEI. CDR3 length equals 14 residues. This chain's CDR3 is CAGSWLGGGETQYF. The CDR3 DNA reads TGTGCCGGCAGCTGGCTGGGGGGAGGGGAGACCCAGTACTTC.

This clonotype was seen at least ten times. A clone one base away is much larger, so this may be a read error. The CDR3 carries no conserved terminal phenylalanine or tryptophan, so it likely arises from a read error. The chain recombines TRBV20-1 with TRBJ1-1; possible D gene TRBD1, 6 bases. This CDR3 has 13 amino acids. Between the trimmed V and J ends, which lost 0 bases and 7 bases, there was a span of 12 bases. Germline V lookup: CDR1 DFQATT, CDR2 SNEGSKA (reference sequence). The CDR3 DNA follows: TGCAGTGCTAGAGATGCCAGGGGAATTGAAGCTTTCTTA. This encodes CSARDARGIEAFL.

This clonotype was found a few times. The chain joins TRBV28 to TRBJ2-7, with 7 bases identical to TRBD2. The trim removed 7 bases at V and 4 bases at J, leaving 7 bases unmatched. The CDR3 spans 13 residues. Germline CDR1 is MDHEN and CDR2 is SYDVKM. The CDR3: CASIGGSSYEQYF. The CDR3 DNA sequence: TGTGCCAGCATTGGCGGGAGTTCATACGAGCAGTACTTC. Combining the CDR3 with reference TRBV28 and TRBJ2-7 gives the whole variable domain DVKVTQSSRYLVKRTGEKVFLECVQDMDHENMFWYRQDPGLGLRLIYFSYDVKMKEKGDIPEGYSVSREKKERFSLILESASTNQTSMYLCASIGGSSYEQYFGPGTRLTVT.

Points on this clonotype: A far bigger clonotype differs at one base, so this is likely a read error. This rearrangement joins TRBV30 to TRBJ2-7; the D call may be TRBD1 or TRBD2 (5 bases each). Trimming shortened V by 0 bases and J by 7 bases, and 19 bases separated the two germline ends. There are 15 residues in the CDR3. In germline, CDR1 is GTSNPN, CDR2 SVGIG (reference sequence). The CDR3 nucleotides are TGTGCCTGGAGTGTAGGGACCTTAATAAACAATGAGCAGTACTTC. This codes for CAWSVGTLINNEQYF.

This clonotype was found many times. The V gene is TRBV15, the J gene TRBJ2-1; 10 nucleotides align to TRBD1. This CDR3 has 16 amino acids. The junction had 8 bases not matched to a gene; V was cut back by 0 bases and J by 9 bases. Germline CDR1 LNHNV, CDR2 YYDKDF (reference sequence). CDR3 protein: CATSRDPGQGFAEQFF. The CDR3 DNA sequence: TGTGCCACCAGCAGAGATCCGGGACAGGGGTTCGCTGAGCAGTTCTTC. The whole variable domain, filled in from reference TRBV15 and TRBJ2-1, reads DAMVIQNPRYQVTQFGKPVTLSCSQTLNHNVMYWYQQKSSQAPKLLFHYYDKDFNNEADTPDNFQSRRPNTSFCFLDIRSPGLGDTAMYLCATSRDPGQGFAEQFFGPGTRLTVL.

This clonotype was seen at least ten times. CDR3 sequence: CSVAGFTDTQYF. The CDR3, as DNA: TGCAGCGTCGCAGGGTTCACAGATACGCAGTATTTT. The chain links TRBV29-1 to TRBJ2-3, with TRBD1 as a possible D gene (5 bases). CDR1 and CDR2 from the germline V gene are SQVTM and ANQGSEA. V gave up 6 bases and J gave up 2 bases, with 9 bases separating them. There are 12 residues in the CDR3.

Of note for this clonotype: This is likely an artifact of a read error, given a far larger clone one base away. The V gene is TRBV12-3 or TRBV12-4, the J gene TRBJ2-4; 12 bases line up with TRBD2. V was pared by 4 bases and J by 13 bases, with 11 bases of the junction left unmatched. The CDR3 consists of 15 residues. CDR3 region: CASSSGLAGSNEQYF. CDR3 DNA: TGTGCCAGCAGTTCCGGACTAGCGGGAAGCAATGAGCAGTACTTC.

The sample holds a few counts of this clonotype. This chain connects TRBV5-6 to TRBJ2-7; TRBD1 aligns across 10 bases. The V and J ends lost 4 bases and 2 bases, in that order; junction bases with no gene match: 9. Germline V gene data show CDR1 as SGHDT and CDR2 as YYEEEE. This CDR3 is 16 amino acids long. In DNA, the CDR3 is TGTGCCAGCAGCCGGGCTCCGGGACAGGGGACCTACGAGCAGTACTTC. Translated, it gives CASSRAPGQGTYEQYF.

This clonotype was counted many times. The chain links TRBV6-2 or TRBV6-3 to TRBJ2-7; 7 bases fit TRBD1. The germline gives CDR1 MNHEY, CDR2 SVGEGT. V lost 9 bases and J lost 0; bases outside the gene matches: 11. This CDR3 has 15 amino acids. This chain's CDR3 is CARLVMRDSSYEQYF. Here the CDR3 DNA reads TGTGCCAGATTAGTTATGAGGGACAGCTCCTACGAGCAGTACTTC.

CDR3 sequence reads: CASNPGLAEYNEQFF. The CDR3 DNA follows: TGTGCCAGCAACCCGGGACTAGCGGAGTACAATGAGCAGTTCTTC. This chain links TRBV5-5 with TRBJ2-1, with 11 positions matching TRBD2. V was pared by 6 bases and J by 4 bases, with 6 bases of the junction left unmatched. This CDR3 region has 15 residues. Germline CDR1 reads SGHKS; CDR2 reads YYEKEE (reference sequence).

This clonotype was detected ten times or more. The chain combines TRBV11-2 with TRBJ2-3, with D possibly TRBD2 on 5 matching bases. V lost 1 base to trimming and J lost 0 bases, with 11 bases between them. This CDR3 is 16 amino acids long. Germline-derived CDR1 and CDR2 are SGHAT and FQNNGV. CDR3 DNA sequence: TGTGCCAGCAGCTTAGGCGTGGCGGGCAGCACAGATACGCAGTATTTT. Translation gives CASSLGVAGSTDTQYF.

In this sample, this clonotype turned up many times. The chain joins TRBV7-2 to TRBJ1-2, with D tentatively TRBD1 (6 bases). Germline V gene lookup returns CDR1 SGHTA and CDR2 FQGNSA. Trimming removed 1 base at V and 4 bases at J, with 13 bases between. The length of the CDR3 is 15 residues. The CDR3 DNA reads TGTGCCAGCAGCTTAGACGGGGAAGGGGGCTATGGCTACACCTTC. Translating it yields CASSLDGEGGYGYTF.

This clonotype came up many times. The CDR3 reads CASSPQGVKQETQYF. CDR3 DNA: TGTGCCAGCAGTCCCCAGGGGGTTAAACAAGAGACCCAGTACTTC. The genes are TRBV28 and TRBJ2-5; 7 bases are shared with TRBD1. After removal of 5 bases from V and 2 bases from J, the junction contained 8 bases not matched to a gene. The germline gives CDR1 MDHEN, CDR2 SYDVKM. The CDR3 contains 15 residues. The variable domain in full, completed from reference TRBV28 and TRBJ2-5, reads DVKVTQSSRYLVKRTGEKVFLECVQDMDHENMFWYRQDPGLGLRLIYFSYDVKMKEKGDIPEGYSVSREKKERFSLILESASTNQTSMYLCASSPQGVKQETQYFGPGTRLLVL.

V usage is TRBV20-1 and J usage is TRBJ2-7; D unclear. This CDR3 spans 12 amino acids. CDR1 and CDR2 from the germline V gene are DFQATT and SNEGSKA (reference sequence). The V end was cut by 8 bases, the J end by 6 bases, with 17 bases between. DNA for the CDR3: TGCAGTCTGGTGGGAACGTGGCGCGAGCAGTACTTC. Protein sequence: CSLVGTWREQYF.

This clonotype was recorded many times. V gene TRBV18 combines with J gene TRBJ2-3; D ambiguous. This CDR3 comprises 15 residues. V was shortened by 6 bases and J by 6 bases, with 19 bases between the two germline ends. Germline V CDR1 and CDR2: KGHSH, LQKENI. CDR3 protein: CASSPRSRRSDTQYF. In DNA, the CDR3 is TGTGCCAGCTCGCCTAGGAGCCGACGGAGCGATACGCAGTATTTT.